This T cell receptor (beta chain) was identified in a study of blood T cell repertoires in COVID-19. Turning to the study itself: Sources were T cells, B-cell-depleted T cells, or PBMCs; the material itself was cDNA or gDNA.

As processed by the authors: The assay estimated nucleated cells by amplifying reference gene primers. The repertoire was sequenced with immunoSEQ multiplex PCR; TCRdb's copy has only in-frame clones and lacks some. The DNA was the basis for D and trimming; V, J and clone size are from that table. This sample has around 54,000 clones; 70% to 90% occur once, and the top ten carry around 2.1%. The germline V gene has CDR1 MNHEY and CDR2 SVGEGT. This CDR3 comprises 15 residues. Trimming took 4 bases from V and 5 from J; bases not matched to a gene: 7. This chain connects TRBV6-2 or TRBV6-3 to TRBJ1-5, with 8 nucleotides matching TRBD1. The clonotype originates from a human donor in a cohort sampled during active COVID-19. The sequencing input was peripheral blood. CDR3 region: CASSFYRGDDQPQHF. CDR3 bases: TGTGCCAGCAGTTTTTACAGGGGGGATGATCAGCCCCAGCATTTT.